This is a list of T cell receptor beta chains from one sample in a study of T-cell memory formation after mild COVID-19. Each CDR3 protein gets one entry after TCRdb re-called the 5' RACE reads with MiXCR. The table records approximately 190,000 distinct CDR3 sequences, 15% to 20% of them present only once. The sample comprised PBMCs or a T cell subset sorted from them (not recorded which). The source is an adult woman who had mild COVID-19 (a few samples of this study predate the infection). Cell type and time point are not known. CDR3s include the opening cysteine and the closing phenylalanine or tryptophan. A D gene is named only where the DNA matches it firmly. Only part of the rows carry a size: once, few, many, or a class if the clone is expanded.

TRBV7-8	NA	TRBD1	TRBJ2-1	CASSPWTGGYNEQFF	TGTGCCAGCAGCCCCTGGACAGGGGGTTACAATGAGCAGTTCTTC
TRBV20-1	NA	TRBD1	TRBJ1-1	CSASDHRGTEAFF	TGCAGTGCTAGCGACCACAGGGGCACTGAAGCTTTCTTT
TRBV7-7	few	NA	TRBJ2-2	CASSFGDTGELFF	TGTGCCAGCAGCTTCGGGGACACCGGGGAGCTGTTTTTT
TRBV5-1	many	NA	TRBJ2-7	CASSLAGSPYEQYF	TGCGCCAGCAGCTTGGCGGGGAGCCCCTACGAGCAGTACTTC
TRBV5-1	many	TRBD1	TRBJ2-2	CASSPTGGTGELFF	TGCGCCAGCAGCCCTACAGGGGGCACCGGGGAGCTGTTTTTT
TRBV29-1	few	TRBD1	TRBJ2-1	CSVGSGGSYNEQFF	TGCAGCGTTGGGTCAGGGGGCTCCTACAATGAGCAGTTCTTC
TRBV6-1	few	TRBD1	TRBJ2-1	CASSAQGQGEQFF	TGTGCCAGCAGTGCCCAAGGACAGGGGGAGCAGTTCTTC
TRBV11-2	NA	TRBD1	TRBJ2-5	CASSSIIEDRGVRETQYF	TGTGCCAGCAGCTCAATCATAGAAGACAGGGGCGTAAGGGAGACCCAGTACTTC
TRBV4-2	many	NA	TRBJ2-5	CASSPTGQETQYF	TGTGCCAGCAGCCCGACGGGGCAAGAGACCCAGTACTTC
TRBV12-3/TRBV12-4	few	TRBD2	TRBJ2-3	CASSPRAQRGPDTQYF	TGTGCCAGCAGTCCAAGGGCTCAGCGGGGCCCAGATACGCAGTATTTT
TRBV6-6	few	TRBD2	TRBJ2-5	CASCPPGLRRQETQYF	TGTGCCAGCTGTCCACCGGGACTAAGACGCCAAGAGACCCAGTACTTC
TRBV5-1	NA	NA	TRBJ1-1	CASSLEGTPEAFF	TGCGCCAGCAGCTTGGAAGGGACCCCTGAAGCTTTCTTT
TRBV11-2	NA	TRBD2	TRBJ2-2	CASSLLAGSTGELFF	TGTGCCAGCAGCTTACTAGCGGGTTCAACCGGGGAGCTGTTTTTT
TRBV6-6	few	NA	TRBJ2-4	CASSQIQNIQYF	TGTGCCAGCAGTCAAATTCAAAACATTCAGTACTTC
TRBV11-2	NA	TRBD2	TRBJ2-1	CASSRLAGGLSYNEQFF	TGTGCCAGCAGCCGACTAGCGGGAGGCCTCTCCTACAATGAGCAGTTCTTC
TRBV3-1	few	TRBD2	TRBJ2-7	CASSQRLGAGAYEQYF	TGTGCCAGCAGCCAGCGTCTAGGAGCGGGAGCCTACGAGCAGTACTTC
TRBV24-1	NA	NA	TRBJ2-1	CATSDSGLYSYNEQFF	TGTGCCACCAGTGATTCTGGACTTTACTCGTACAATGAGCAGTTCTTC
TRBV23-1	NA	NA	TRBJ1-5	CASSHRAEGYSNQPQHF	TGCGCCAGCAGCCACCGGGCCGAAGGATATAGCAATCAGCCCCAGCATTTT
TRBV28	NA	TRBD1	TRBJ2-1	CASSIPNRGRGQFF	TGTGCCAGCAGTATACCTAACAGGGGGCGCGGGCAGTTCTTC
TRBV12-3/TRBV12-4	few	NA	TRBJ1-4	CASSFWGLNEKLFF	TGTGCCAGCAGTTTCTGGGGGCTTAATGAAAAACTGTTTTTT
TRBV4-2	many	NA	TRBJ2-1	CASSQDPGSYNEQFF	TGTGCCAGCAGCCAAGACCCGGGATCCTACAATGAGCAGTTCTTC
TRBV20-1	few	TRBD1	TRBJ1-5	CSASRGGAEQPQHF	TGCAGTGCTAGCAGAGGGGGCGCGGAACAGCCCCAGCATTTT
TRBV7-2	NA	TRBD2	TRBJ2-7	CASSLVTAGGMGEQYF	TGTGCCAGCAGCTTAGTTACAGCGGGAGGGATGGGCGAGCAGTACTTC
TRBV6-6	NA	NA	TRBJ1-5	CATIGGNSNQPQHF	TGTGCCACAATCGGAGGAAATAGCAATCAGCCCCAGCATTTT
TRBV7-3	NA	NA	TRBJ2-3	CASSLRGRTDTQYF	TGTGCCAGCAGCTTAAGGGGTAGGACAGATACGCAGTATTTT
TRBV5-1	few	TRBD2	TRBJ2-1	CASSQGLASTYNEQFF	TGCGCCAGCAGCCAGGGACTAGCGAGCACCTACAATGAGCAGTTCTTC
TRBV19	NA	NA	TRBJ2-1	CASSIDLGSSYNEQFF	TGTGCCAGTAGTATAGATCTGGGGAGCTCCTACAATGAGCAGTTCTTC
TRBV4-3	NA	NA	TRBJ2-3	CASSQEVGLYTDTQYF	TGCGCCAGCAGCCAAGAGGTGGGGCTATACACAGATACGCAGTATTTT
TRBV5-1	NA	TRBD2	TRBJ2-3	CASSTGTSGGATKTDTQYF	TGCGCCAGCAGTACCGGGACTAGCGGGGGGGCCACGAAAACAGATACGCAGTATTTT
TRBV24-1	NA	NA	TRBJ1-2	CATSRDSSYGYTF	TGTGCCACCAGCCGGGACTCCTCCTATGGCTACACCTTC
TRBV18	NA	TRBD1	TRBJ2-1	CASSPGQGLGSYNEQFF	TGTGCCAGCTCACCGGGACAGGGACTCGGCTCCTACAATGAGCAGTTCTTC
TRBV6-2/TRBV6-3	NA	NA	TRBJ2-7	CASSTAYEQYF	TGTGCCAGCAGCACAGCCTACGAGCAGTACTTC
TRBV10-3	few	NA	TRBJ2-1	CAISDRPREQFF	TGTGCCATCAGTGATAGGCCACGTGAGCAGTTCTTC
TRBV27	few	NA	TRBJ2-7	CASSLSIGVRAEQYF	TGTGCCAGCAGTTTATCGATAGGTGTGAGGGCCGAGCAGTACTTC
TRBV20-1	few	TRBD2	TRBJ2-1	CSARRRGGRDNEQFF	TGCAGTGCTAGAAGGCGGGGGGGCCGCGACAATGAGCAGTTCTTC
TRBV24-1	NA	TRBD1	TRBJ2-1	CATSDWTGQQFF	TGTGCCACCAGTGATTGGACAGGACAGCAGTTCTTC
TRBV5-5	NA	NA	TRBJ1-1	CASSLVPGPNTEAFF	TGTGCCAGCAGCTTGGTTCCGGGACCGAACACTGAAGCTTTCTTT
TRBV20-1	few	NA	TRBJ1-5	CSAVATGSNQPQHF	TGCAGTGCCGTAGCGACCGGGAGCAATCAGCCCCAGCATTTT
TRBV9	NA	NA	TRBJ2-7	CASSVDPSASYEQYF	TGTGCCAGCAGCGTAGATCCCTCGGCAAGCTACGAGCAGTACTTC
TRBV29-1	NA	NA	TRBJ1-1	CSSRRGTVGPEAFF	TGCAGCTCCCGCAGGGGAACCGTAGGACCTGAAGCTTTCTTT
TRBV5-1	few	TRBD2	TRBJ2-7	CASRTSGSSSYEQYF	TGCGCCAGCAGGACTAGCGGATCGAGCTCCTACGAGCAGTACTTC
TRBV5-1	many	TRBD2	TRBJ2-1	CASSAAGGPYNEQFF	TGCGCCAGCAGCGCAGCGGGGGGGCCCTACAATGAGCAGTTCTTC
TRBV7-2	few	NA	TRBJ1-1	CASSRKINTEAFF	TGTGCCAGCAGCCGGAAGATTAACACTGAAGCTTTCTTT
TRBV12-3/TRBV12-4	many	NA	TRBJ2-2	CASKKIGDTGELFF	TGTGCCAGCAAAAAGATTGGGGACACCGGGGAGCTGTTTTTT